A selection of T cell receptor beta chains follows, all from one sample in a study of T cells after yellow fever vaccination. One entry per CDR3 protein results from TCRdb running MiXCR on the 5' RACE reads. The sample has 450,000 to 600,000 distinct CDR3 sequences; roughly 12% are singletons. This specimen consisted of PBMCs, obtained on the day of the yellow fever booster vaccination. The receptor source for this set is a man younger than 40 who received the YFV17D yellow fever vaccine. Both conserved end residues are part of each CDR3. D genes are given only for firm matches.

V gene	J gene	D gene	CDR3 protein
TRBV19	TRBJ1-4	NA	CASSESRWLPYEKLFF
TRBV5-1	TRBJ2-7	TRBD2	CASSSGTSGIYEQYF
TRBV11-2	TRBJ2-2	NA	CASSLKTGELFF
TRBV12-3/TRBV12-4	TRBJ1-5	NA	CASSPGSEVSNQPQHF
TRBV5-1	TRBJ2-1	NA	CASSLDASSSYNEQFF
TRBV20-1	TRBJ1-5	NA	CSASWGAQPQHF
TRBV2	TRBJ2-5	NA	CASSGGAGSGEETQYF
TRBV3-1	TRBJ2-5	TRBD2	CASSPTSGLEDQYF
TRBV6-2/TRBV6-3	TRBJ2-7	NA	CASSYLSVAYEQYF
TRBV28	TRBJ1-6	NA	CASSPPRDGPPLHF
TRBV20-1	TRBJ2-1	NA	CSAMVPAGSNEQFF
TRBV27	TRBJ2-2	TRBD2	CASSVSGSGGELFF
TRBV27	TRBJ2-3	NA	CASSSLGSTDTQYF
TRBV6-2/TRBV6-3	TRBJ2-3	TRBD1	CASSQTGGRTDTQYF
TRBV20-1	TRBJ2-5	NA	CSAREIANQETQYF
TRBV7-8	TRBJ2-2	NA	CASIVGANTGELFF
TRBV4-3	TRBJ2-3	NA	CASSLIYGNTDTQYF
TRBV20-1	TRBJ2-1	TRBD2	CSARGPWAGAVFF
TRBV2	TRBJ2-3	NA	CASTLGDTRTDTQYF
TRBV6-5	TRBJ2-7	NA	CASSYSGTAKGEQYF
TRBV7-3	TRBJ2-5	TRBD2	CASSLMVLAGGRGETQYF
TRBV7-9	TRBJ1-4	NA	CASSLKQGGEKLFF
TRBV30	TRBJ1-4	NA	CAWNPLGLGTNEKLFF
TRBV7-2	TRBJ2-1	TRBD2	CASSLALVPSGRSGRNEQFF
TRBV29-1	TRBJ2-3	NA	CSVEGGGGGLYSQYF
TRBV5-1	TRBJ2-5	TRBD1	CASSWTGEETQYF
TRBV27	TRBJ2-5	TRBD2	CASSLEGLAGVETQYF
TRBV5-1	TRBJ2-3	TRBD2	CASSPYLLAGGTDTQYF
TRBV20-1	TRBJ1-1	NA	CSARDGGGSTEAFF
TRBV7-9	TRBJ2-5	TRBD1	CASSFLDRGPQETQYF
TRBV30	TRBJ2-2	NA	CAWRFGGQELFF
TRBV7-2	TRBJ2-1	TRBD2	CASSLALAGGNNEQFF
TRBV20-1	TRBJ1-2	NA	CSAPDRDNGYGYTF
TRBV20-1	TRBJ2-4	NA	CSAEGRAKNIQYF
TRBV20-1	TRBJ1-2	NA	CSARDPAGRLGGYTF
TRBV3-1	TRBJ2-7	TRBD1	CASRDSSTYEQYF
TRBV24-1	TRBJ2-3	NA	CATGTGSTDTQYF
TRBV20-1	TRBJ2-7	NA	CCASPPSSYEQYF
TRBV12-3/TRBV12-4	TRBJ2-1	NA	CASSPLVSSYNEQFF
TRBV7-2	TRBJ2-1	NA	CASSLYLPELYNEQFF